The 32 T cell receptor beta chains below all came from one sample that was sequenced in a study of control samples from healthy donors and cancer patients. The protocol was immunoSEQ multiplex PCR, while the TCRdb copy is restricted to in-frame clones and leaves out a portion. The sample yields about 150,000 clones, about 93% seen once. Sequencing input: blood. These receptor sequences come from a woman younger than 45 in good health.

J is TRBJ2-7 and V is TRBV27; weak D call: TRBD2 (6 bases). The germline V and J ends were trimmed by 2 bases and 1 base, with 12 bases remaining between them. CDR1 is MNHEY, CDR2 SMNVEV, per germline (reference sequence). The CDR3 extends over 15 amino acids. The CDR3 DNA follows: TGTGCCAGCAGTTTAGGGGAACTAGCTTCCTACGAGCAGTACTTC. Protein: CASSLGELASYEQYF.

The chain links TRBV15 to TRBJ1-5, with 10 nucleotides matching TRBD1. The CDR3 sequence is 15 residues long. The germline V gene encodes CDR1 LNHNV and CDR2 YYDKDF (reference sequence). The V and J ends lost 2 bases and 7 bases, in that order; junction bases with no gene match: 5. This CDR3 reads CATSRLGQGGQPQHF. CDR3 nucleotides: TGTGCCACCAGCAGACTCGGACAGGGGGGACAGCCCCAGCATTTT. The complete variable domain, with remaining parts taken from reference TRBV15 and TRBJ1-5, reads DAMVIQNPRYQVTQFGKPVTLSCSQTLNHNVMYWYQQKSSQAPKLLFHYYDKDFNNEADTPDNFQSRRPNTSFCFLDIRSPGLGDTAMYLCATSRLGQGGQPQHFGDGTRLSIL.

This clone showed up just once. The chain has TRBV28 and TRBJ2-5, with 10 nucleotides matching TRBD2. V dropped 9 bases and J dropped 2; count of bases not matched to a gene: 3. The CDR3 has 13 amino acids. Germline V gene lookup returns CDR1 MDHEN and CDR2 SYDVKM. The DNA of the CDR3 is TGTGCCAGTAAACTAGCGGGGCAAGAGACCCAGTACTTC. Protein sequence: CASKLAGQETQYF.

In nucleotides, the CDR3 is TGTGCCAGCAGCTTAGGTGACAGGGGGCTCGCAGATACGCAGTATTTT. This encodes CASSLGDRGLADTQYF. The V gene is TRBV7-9, the J gene TRBJ2-3; TRBD1 matches at 10 bases. The CDR3 has 16 residues. Germline loops: CDR1 SEHNR, CDR2 FQNEAQ (reference sequence). After removal of 1 base from V and 4 bases from J, the junction contained 5 bases not matched to a gene.

The rearrangement joins TRBV29-1 to TRBJ1-1, with D unresolved. The ends were cut back, 7 bases at V and 11 bases at J, with 17 bases in the middle. The CDR3 covers 11 residues. The germline CDR1 and CDR2 sequences are SQVTM and ANQGSEA. The CDR3 nucleotides are TGCAGCGCCCGGTCACTGGGGATGGCTTTCTTT. Translation: CSARSLGMAFF.

This clone was found a few times. This sequence joins TRBV6-5 and TRBJ2-3; D possibly corresponds to TRBD2 (7 bases). V was pared by 8 bases and J by 4 bases, with 16 bases between. The CDR3 contains 14 residues. Germline V gene lookup returns CDR1 MNHEY and CDR2 SVGAGI. CDR3 amino acids: CASRDGGRADTQYF. In DNA form, the CDR3 reads TGTGCCAGCCGAGACGGGGGGCGGGCAGATACGCAGTATTTT.

The chain carries TRBV20-1 and TRBJ2-3, with D unresolved. The germline V and J ends were trimmed by 5 bases and 3 bases, with 6 bases remaining between them. The CDR3 sequence is 11 residues long. CDR1 and CDR2 (germline): DFQATT, SNEGSKA (reference sequence). This CDR3 reads CSAFQTDTQYF. The CDR3 DNA is TGCAGTGCTTTTCAGACAGATACGCAGTATTTT.

The chain combines TRBV15 with TRBJ1-1; D is unclear. CDR1 is LNHNV and CDR2 is YYDKDF in the germline V gene (reference sequence). This CDR3 has 13 amino acids. V was clipped by 0 bases and J by 4 bases, with 6 bases between them. CDR3 amino acids: CATSRDGFTEAFF. DNA for the CDR3: TGTGCCACCAGCAGAGATGGGTTCACTGAAGCTTTCTTT.

The V call is TRBV7-9, the J call TRBJ2-7; the match to TRBD2 covers 9 bases. CDR1 and CDR2 from the germline V gene are SEHNR and FQNEAQ (reference sequence). J gave up 7 bases and V 5 bases, and 21 bases lay outside the gene matches. This CDR3 spans 18 amino acids. DNA for the CDR3: TGTGCCAGCAGCCCGGGGCCCTTCAGAGGGCGGGAGGGAGGGGAGCAGTACTTC. This gives the protein CASSPGPFRGREGGEQYF.

The rearrangement links TRBV7-3 to TRBJ2-7, with 9 nucleotides matching TRBD1. The V and J ends lost 4 bases and 5 bases, in that order; junction bases with no gene match: 6. The CDR3 has 14 amino acids. CDR1 is SGHTA, CDR2 FQGTGA, per germline. CDR3 DNA: TGTGCCAGCAGCTCGACAGGGGGTCTGGACGAGCAGTACTTC. Amino acids: CASSSTGGLDEQYF.

The chain employs TRBV19 and TRBJ2-6; 14 positions agree with TRBD2. The CDR3 has 19 amino acids. The J segment lost 0 bases and the V segment lost 7 bases, leaving 8 bases of the junction unmatched. CDR1 and CDR2 from the germline V gene are LNHDA and SQIVND (reference sequence). CDR3 protein: CASTGGLAGVGSGANVLTF. The CDR3 nucleotides read TGTGCCAGTACCGGGGGACTAGCGGGAGTGGGCTCTGGGGCCAACGTCCTGACTTTC.

This chain uses TRBV7-2 with TRBJ2-7; 13 bases are a match to TRBD2. CDR3 size: 16 residues. Germline lookup yields CDR1 SGHTA and CDR2 FQGNSA. J lost 4 bases, V lost 4 bases, and 7 bases had no gene match. CDR3 bases: TGTGCCAGCAGCTCGTTACTAGCGGGAGGGCCGTACGAGCAGTACTTC. Protein product: CASSSLLAGGPYEQYF.

CDR3 bases: TGTGCCAGCAGTTTATTCAGTGACGGTAACACCGGGGAGCTGTTTTTT. Its translation: CASSLFSDGNTGELFF. The chain uses TRBV28 and TRBJ2-2, with D uncertain. Germline CDR1 is MDHEN and CDR2 is SYDVKM. Trimming stripped 1 base from V and 2 bases from J, with 11 bases between. The CDR3 is 16 residues long.

The V gene is TRBV29-1, the J gene TRBJ2-7; TRBD2 might be the D (6 bases). Trimming stripped 4 bases from V and 5 bases from J, with 15 bases between. Germline values: CDR1 SQVTM, CDR2 ANQGSEA. This CDR3 contains 13 residues. CDR3 sequence reads: CSVGGRSGHEQYF. In DNA, the CDR3 is TGCAGCGTTGGGGGGAGGTCAGGGCACGAGCAGTACTTC.

The chain has TRBV27 and TRBJ2-6; 11 positions match TRBD1. Germline lookup yields CDR1 MNHEY and CDR2 SMNVEV (reference sequence). J gave up 1 base and V 5 bases, and 4 bases lay outside the gene matches. CDR3 size: 17 residues. The CDR3 sequence is CASSKDRGRSGANVLTF. The CDR3 region has the DNA TGTGCCAGCAGTAAGGACAGGGGGCGGTCTGGGGCCAACGTCCTGACTTTC.

The chain carries TRBV28 and TRBJ2-7; 9 bases line up with TRBD2. This CDR3 is built from 13 residues. V lost 9 bases, J lost 0 bases, and 3 bases stayed unmatched. Germline CDR1 and CDR2: MDHEN and SYDVKM. CDR3 bases: TGTGCCAGACAAGCGGGAGGCTCCTACGAGCAGTACTTC. It yields the protein CARQAGGSYEQYF.

The V gene is TRBV9, the J gene TRBJ1-6, with D maybe TRBD1 (5 bases). The V gene's germline CDR1 is SGDLS and CDR2 YYNGEE. The CDR3 consists of 14 residues. Deletions cut 3 bases from V and 10 bases from J, with 14 bases between. The CDR3 reads CASSATDSDSPLHF. CDR3 nucleotides: TGTGCCAGCAGCGCCACAGACAGTGACTCACCCCTCCACTTT.

The rearrangement uses TRBV7-8 and TRBJ2-1; 14 bases are a match to TRBD2. The CDR3 is made up of 19 amino acids. Unmatched junction bases numbered 13, after V lost 3 bases and J lost 6 bases. Germline V gene sequence: CDR1 SGHVS, CDR2 FQNEAQ. The CDR3 sequence is CASSLGLAGEMALGNEQFF. The CDR3 DNA reads as TGTGCCAGCAGCTTGGGACTAGCGGGAGAGATGGCTCTTGGCAATGAGCAGTTCTTC.

This rearrangement joins TRBV2 to TRBJ2-7; D gene uncertain. The germline V gene has CDR1 SNHLY and CDR2 FYNNEI. CDR3 length: 12 residues. With 4 bases removed from V and 3 bases from J, the gap between germline ends came to 7 bases. The CDR3 sequence: CASSVGIYEQYF. In DNA form, the CDR3 reads TGTGCCAGCAGTGTTGGGATCTACGAGCAGTACTTC.

V usage is TRBV6-6 and J usage is TRBJ1-5; D remains ambiguous. The CDR3 totals 15 residues. Trimming removed 6 bases at V and 2 bases at J, with 14 bases between. The germline V gene has CDR1 MNHNY and CDR2 SVGAGI (reference sequence). CDR3 amino acids: CASRLSNGGNQPQHF. DNA for the CDR3: TGTGCCAGCAGACTCTCCAACGGGGGCAATCAGCCCCAGCATTTT.

The chain employs TRBV28 and TRBJ2-7; D is possibly TRBD2 (5 bases). This CDR3 is built from 15 residues. V lost 4 bases, J lost 2 bases, and 15 bases lay in between. Germline CDR1 MDHEN, CDR2 SYDVKM. CDR3 region: CASSSPPGGPYEQYF. Written as DNA, the CDR3 is TGTGCCAGCAGTTCCCCACCCGGAGGCCCCTACGAGCAGTACTTC.

The chain carries TRBV28 and TRBJ2-3; perhaps D is TRBD1 or TRBD2 (5 bases each). V lost 0 bases, J lost 2 bases, and 15 bases lay in between. The germline gives CDR1 MDHEN, CDR2 SYDVKM. The CDR3 totals 17 residues. The CDR3 sequence: CASSLWGTPLATDTQYF. DNA of the CDR3: TGTGCCAGCAGTTTATGGGGGACCCCTCTCGCCACAGATACGCAGTATTTT.

The CDR3 reads CASSLGPGRGNQPQHF. The CDR3, as DNA: TGTGCCAGCAGCTTAGGACCCGGACGTGGCAATCAGCCCCAGCATTTT. V gene TRBV7-9 combines with J gene TRBJ1-5, with unresolved D. There are 16 residues in the CDR3. The V gene's germline CDR1 is SEHNR and CDR2 FQNEAQ (reference sequence). The V end was cut by 1 base, the J end by 2 bases, with 12 bases between.

The gene calls are TRBV27 and TRBJ1-6, with D possibly TRBD1 on 6 matching bases. This CDR3 has 14 residues. Germline V gives CDR1 MNHEY, CDR2 SMNVEV (reference sequence). Trimming removed 4 bases from V and 9 bases from J, with 13 bases in between. The CDR3 bases are TGTGCCAGCAGTTCCCCAGGGGATCGTTCACCCCTCCACTTT. This gives the protein CASSSPGDRSPLHF.

J is TRBJ2-7 and V is TRBV5-4; perhaps TRBD2 as D (7 bases). V was cut by 4 bases and J by 4 bases, with 21 bases left in between. Germline-derived CDR1 and CDR2 are SGHNT and YYREEE (reference sequence). The length of the CDR3 is 16 residues. The CDR3 bases are TGTGCCAGCAGCCCACCCCCGGGGGGCGCCCCATACGAGCAGTACTTC. It specifies CASSPPPGGAPYEQYF.

This chain joins TRBV15 and TRBJ2-1; the D is unclear. Trimming removed 3 bases from V and 5 bases from J, with 11 bases in between. CDR3 length: 14 residues. Looked up from germline, CDR1 is LNHNV and CDR2 is YYDKDF (reference sequence). The CDR3 spells CATSRASGNNEQFF. DNA for the CDR3: TGTGCCACCAGCAGGGCTAGTGGAAACAATGAGCAGTTCTTC.

The chain recombines TRBV4-2 with TRBJ1-1; TRBD1 is a possible D gene (5 bases). CDR3 length: 14 residues. In germline, CDR1 is LGHNA, CDR2 YNFKEQ. Trimming took off 1 base at V and 3 bases at J, with 9 bases between the two ends. CDR3 in DNA: TGTGCCAGCAGCCAAGCCTGGGGCGACACTGAAGCTTTCTTT. Translating it yields CASSQAWGDTEAFF.

This CDR3 reads CSVDIYNEQFF. The CDR3 DNA reads as TGCAGCGTTGATATTTACAATGAGCAGTTCTTC. The V gene is TRBV29-1, the J gene TRBJ2-1; D unresolved. The germline V and J ends were trimmed by 3 bases and 4 bases, with 4 bases remaining between them. CDR1 SQVTM and CDR2 ANQGSEA come from the germline V gene. The CDR3 length is 11 residues.

Note on this clone: The identical CDR3 is also encoded by other nucleotide sequences in the sample. The CDR3 loop is CASSLSYNEQFF. The CDR3 coding sequence is TGTGCCAGCAGCTTAAGCTACAATGAGCAGTTCTTC. This chain links TRBV7-9 with TRBJ2-1; D remains unclear. CDR1 and CDR2 (germline): SEHNR, FQNEAQ (reference sequence). V shed 2 bases and J shed 3 bases, with 2 bases lying between them. The CDR3 spans 12 residues.

The DNA for the CDR3 is TGTGCCTGGGGGGAACTCGGCGGGGGAACTGAAGCTTTCTTT. Translation: CAWGELGGGTEAFF. The chain has TRBV30 and TRBJ1-1; tentatively, D is TRBD1 (5 bases). The CDR3 loop spans 14 amino acids. V lost 5 bases and J lost 5, with 18 bases in between. The germline gives CDR1 GTSNPN, CDR2 SVGIG (reference sequence).

This chain connects TRBV4-2 to TRBJ2-3; D may correspond to TRBD1 or TRBD2 (5 bases each). V was cut by 5 bases and J by 2 bases, with 14 bases left in between. CDR1 and CDR2 from the germline V gene are LGHNA and YNFKEQ. The CDR3 consists of 15 residues. CDR3 sequence: CASSDRDQATDTQYF. The CDR3 coding sequence is TGTGCCAGCAGCGACCGGGACCAAGCCACAGATACGCAGTATTTT.

This clone was seen only a few times. This sample also contains other DNA sequences that code for the same CDR3. The rearrangement joins TRBV7-2 to TRBJ2-1; 14 bases are a match to TRBD2. The V gene end was trimmed by 4 bases and the J gene end by 7 bases; junction bases not matched to a gene: 3. CDR1 SGHTA and CDR2 FQGNSA come from the germline V gene. CDR3 length: 15 residues. CDR3 region: CASSSGLAGANEQFF. The CDR3, as DNA: TGTGCCAGCAGCTCGGGACTAGCGGGAGCGAATGAGCAGTTCTTC.